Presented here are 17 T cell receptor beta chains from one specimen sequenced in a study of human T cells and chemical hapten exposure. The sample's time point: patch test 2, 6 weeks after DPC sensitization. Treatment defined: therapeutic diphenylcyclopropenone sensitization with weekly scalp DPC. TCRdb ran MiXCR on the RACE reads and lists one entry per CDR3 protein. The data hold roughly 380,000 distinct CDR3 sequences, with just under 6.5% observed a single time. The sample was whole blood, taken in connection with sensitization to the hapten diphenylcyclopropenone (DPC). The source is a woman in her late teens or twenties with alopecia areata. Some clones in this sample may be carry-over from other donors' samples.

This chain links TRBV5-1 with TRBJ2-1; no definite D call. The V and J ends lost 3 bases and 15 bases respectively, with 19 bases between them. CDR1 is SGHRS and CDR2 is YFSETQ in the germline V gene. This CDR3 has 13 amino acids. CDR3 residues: CASSSYEWSQAFF. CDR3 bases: TGCGCCAGCAGCTCGTACGAATGGTCCCAGGCGTTCTTC.

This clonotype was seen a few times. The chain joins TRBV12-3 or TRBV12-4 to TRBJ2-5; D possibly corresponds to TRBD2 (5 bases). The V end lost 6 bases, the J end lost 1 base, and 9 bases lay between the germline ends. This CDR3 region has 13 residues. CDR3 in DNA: TGTGCCAGCAGGCTTACTAGCCAAGAGACCCAGTACTTC. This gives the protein CASRLTSQETQYF.

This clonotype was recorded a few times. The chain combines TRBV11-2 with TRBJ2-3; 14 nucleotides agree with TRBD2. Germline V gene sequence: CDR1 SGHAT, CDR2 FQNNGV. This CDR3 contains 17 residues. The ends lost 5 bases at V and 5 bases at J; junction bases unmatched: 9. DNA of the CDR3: TGTGCCAGCAGCCGCGGACTAGCGGGGGGTGAACAAGATACGCAGTATTTT. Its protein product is CASSRGLAGGEQDTQYF.

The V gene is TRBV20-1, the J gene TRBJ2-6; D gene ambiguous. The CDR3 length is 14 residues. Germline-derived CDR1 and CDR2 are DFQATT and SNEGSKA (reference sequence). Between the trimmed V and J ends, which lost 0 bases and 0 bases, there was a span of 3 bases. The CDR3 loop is CSAREDSGANVLTF. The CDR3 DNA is TGCAGTGCTAGAGAGGACTCTGGGGCCAACGTCCTGACTTTC.

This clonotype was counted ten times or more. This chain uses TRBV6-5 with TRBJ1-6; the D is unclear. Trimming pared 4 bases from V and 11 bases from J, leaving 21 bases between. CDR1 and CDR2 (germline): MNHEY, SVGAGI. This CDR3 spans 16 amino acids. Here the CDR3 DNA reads TGTGCCAGCAGTTCCTCAACCGCCCCGGCGGGCGCACCCCTCCACTTT. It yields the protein CASSSSTAPAGAPLHF.

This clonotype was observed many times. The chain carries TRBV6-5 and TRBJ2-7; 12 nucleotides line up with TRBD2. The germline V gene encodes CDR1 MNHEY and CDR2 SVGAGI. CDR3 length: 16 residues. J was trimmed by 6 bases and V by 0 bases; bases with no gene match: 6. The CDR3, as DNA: TGTGCCAGCAGTTACTCGTCTAGCGGGGGGGCCATCGAGCAGTACTTC. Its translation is CASSYSSSGGAIEQYF.

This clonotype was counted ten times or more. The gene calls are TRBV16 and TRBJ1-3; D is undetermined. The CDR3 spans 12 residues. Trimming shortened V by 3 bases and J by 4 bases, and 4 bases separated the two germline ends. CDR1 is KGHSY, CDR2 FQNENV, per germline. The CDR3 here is CASSHEGNTIYF. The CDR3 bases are TGTGCCAGCAGCCATGAGGGAAACACCATATATTTT. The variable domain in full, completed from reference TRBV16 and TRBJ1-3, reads GEEVAQTPKHLVRGEGQKAKLYCAPIKGHSYVFWYQQVLKNEFKFLISFQNENVFDETGMPKERFSAKCLPNSPCSLEIQATKLEDSAVYFCASSHEGNTIYFGEGSWLTVV.

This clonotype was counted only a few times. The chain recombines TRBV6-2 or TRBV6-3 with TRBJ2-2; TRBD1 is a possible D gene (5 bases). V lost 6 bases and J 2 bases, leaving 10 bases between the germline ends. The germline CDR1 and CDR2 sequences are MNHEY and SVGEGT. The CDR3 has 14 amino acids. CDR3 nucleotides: TGTGCCAGCAGAACAGGAAGAAACACCGGGGAGCTGTTTTTT. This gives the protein CASRTGRNTGELFF.

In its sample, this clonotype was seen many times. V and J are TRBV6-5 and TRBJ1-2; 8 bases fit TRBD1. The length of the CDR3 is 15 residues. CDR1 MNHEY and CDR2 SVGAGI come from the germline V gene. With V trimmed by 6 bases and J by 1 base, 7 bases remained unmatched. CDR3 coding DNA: TGTGCCAGCAGATTTTCAGGGGGCGATAACTATGGCTACACCTTC. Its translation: CASRFSGGDNYGYTF.

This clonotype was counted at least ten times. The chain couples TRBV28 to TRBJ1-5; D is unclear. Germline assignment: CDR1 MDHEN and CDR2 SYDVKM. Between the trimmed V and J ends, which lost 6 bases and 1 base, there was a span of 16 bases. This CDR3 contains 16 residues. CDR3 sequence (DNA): TGTGCCAGCAGGACCCCACTCCGCCGGAGCAATCAGCCCCAGCATTTT. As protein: CASRTPLRRSNQPQHF.

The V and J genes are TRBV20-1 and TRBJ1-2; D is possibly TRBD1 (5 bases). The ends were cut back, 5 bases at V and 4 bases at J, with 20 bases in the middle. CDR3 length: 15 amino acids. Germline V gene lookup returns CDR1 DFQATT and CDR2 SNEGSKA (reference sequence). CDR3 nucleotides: TGCAGTGCTGGCCCGAAAGGGACTGCTATCTATGGCTACACCTTC. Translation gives CSAGPKGTAIYGYTF.

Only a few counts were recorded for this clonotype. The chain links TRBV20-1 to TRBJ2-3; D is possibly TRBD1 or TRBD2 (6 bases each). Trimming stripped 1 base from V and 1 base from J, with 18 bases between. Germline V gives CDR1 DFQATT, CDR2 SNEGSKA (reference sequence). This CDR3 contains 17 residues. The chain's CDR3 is CSARAGGYRARTDTQYF. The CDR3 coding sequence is TGCAGTGCTAGAGCTGGGGGGTACAGGGCCCGCACAGATACGCAGTATTTT.

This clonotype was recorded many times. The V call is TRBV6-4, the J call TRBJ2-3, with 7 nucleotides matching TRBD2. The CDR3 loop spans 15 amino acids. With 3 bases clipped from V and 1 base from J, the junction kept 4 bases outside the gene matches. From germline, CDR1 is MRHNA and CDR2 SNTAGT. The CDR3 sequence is CASSEGSGGTDTQYF. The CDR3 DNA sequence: TGTGCCAGCAGTGAGGGCAGCGGGGGCACAGATACGCAGTATTTT.

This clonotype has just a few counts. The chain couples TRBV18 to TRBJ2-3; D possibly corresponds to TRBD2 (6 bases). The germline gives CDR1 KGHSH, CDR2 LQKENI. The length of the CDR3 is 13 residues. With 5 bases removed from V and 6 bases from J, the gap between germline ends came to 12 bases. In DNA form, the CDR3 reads TGTGCCAGCTCAGCAACGGGGAGGGATACGCAGTATTTT. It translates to CASSATGRDTQYF. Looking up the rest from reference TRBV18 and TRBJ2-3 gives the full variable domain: NAGVMQNPRHLVRRRGQEARLRCSPMKGHSHVYWYRQLPEEGLKFMVYLQKENIIDESGMPKERFSAEFPKEGPSILRIQQVVRGDSAAYFCASSATGRDTQYFGPGTRLTVL.

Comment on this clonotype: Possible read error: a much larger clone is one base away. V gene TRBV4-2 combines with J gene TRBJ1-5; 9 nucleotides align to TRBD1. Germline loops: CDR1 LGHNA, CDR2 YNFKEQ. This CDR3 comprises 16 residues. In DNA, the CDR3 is TGTGCCAGCAGCCAAGTAACAGGGGGCCCCTCTCAGCTCCAGCATTTT. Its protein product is CASSQVTGGPSQLQHF.

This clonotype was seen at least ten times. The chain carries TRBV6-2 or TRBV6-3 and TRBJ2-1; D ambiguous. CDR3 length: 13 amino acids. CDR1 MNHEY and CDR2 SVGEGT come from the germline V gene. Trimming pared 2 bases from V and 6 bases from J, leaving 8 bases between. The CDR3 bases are TGTGCCAGCAGTTACAACTCCGGCAATGAGCAGTTCTTC. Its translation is CASSYNSGNEQFF.

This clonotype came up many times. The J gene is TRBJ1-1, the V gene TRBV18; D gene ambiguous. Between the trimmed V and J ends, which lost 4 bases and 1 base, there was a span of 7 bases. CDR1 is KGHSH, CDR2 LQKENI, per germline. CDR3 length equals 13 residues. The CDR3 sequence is CASSLHKNTEAFF. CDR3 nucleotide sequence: TGTGCCAGCTCACTACACAAGAACACTGAAGCTTTCTTT.